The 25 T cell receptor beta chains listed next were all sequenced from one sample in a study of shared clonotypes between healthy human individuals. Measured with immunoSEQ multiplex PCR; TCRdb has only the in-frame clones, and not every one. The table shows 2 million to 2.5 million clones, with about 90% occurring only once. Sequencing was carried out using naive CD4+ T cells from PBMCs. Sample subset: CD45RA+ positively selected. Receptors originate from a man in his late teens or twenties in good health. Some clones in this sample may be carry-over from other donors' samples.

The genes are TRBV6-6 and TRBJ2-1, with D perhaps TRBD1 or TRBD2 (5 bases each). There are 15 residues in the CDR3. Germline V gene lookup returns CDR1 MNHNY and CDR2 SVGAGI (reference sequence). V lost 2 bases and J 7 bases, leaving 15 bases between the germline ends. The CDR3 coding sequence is TGTGCCAGCAGTTACACTCGGGACCCCGGTAATGAGCAGTTCTTC. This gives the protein CASSYTRDPGNEQFF.

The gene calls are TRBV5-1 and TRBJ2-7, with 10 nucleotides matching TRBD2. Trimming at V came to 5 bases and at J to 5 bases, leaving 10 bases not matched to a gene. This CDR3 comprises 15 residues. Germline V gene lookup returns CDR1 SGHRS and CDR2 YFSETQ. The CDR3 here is CASRPTVAGGHEQYF. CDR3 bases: TGCGCCAGCAGACCGACGGTAGCGGGAGGCCACGAGCAGTACTTC.

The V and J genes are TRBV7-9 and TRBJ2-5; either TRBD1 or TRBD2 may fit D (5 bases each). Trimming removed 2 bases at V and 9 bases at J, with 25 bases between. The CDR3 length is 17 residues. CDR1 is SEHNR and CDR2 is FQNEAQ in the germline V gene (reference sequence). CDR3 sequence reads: CASSLPPLGRQETAQYF. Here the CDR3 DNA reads TGTGCCAGCAGCTTACCCCCGCTGGGACGCCAAGAGACGGCCCAGTACTTC.

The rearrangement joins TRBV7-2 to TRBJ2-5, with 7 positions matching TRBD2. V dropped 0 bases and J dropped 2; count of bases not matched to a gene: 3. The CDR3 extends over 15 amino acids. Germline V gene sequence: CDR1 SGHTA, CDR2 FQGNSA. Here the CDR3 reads CASSLAAGHQETQYF. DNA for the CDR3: TGTGCCAGCAGCTTAGCAGCGGGGCATCAAGAGACCCAGTACTTC. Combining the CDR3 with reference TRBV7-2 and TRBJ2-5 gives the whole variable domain GAGVSQSPSNKVTEKGKDVELRCDPISGHTALYWYRQSLGQGLEFLIYFQGNSAPDKSGLPSDRFSAERTGGSVSTLTIQRTQQEDSAVYLCASSLAAGHQETQYFGPGTRLLVL.

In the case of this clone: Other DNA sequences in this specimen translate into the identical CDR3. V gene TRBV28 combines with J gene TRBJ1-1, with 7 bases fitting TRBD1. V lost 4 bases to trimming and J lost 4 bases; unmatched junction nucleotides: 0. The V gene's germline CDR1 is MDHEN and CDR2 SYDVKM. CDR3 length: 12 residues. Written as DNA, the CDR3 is TGTGCCAGCAGTTCAGGGGGCACTGAAGCTTTCTTT. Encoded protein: CASSSGGTEAFF.

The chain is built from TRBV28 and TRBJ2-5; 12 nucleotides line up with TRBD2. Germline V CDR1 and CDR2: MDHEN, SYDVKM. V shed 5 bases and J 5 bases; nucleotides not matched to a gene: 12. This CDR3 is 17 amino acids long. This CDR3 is CASSRPSGRAITETQYF. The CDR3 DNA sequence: TGTGCCAGCAGTCGCCCTAGCGGGAGGGCTATAACGGAGACCCAGTACTTC.

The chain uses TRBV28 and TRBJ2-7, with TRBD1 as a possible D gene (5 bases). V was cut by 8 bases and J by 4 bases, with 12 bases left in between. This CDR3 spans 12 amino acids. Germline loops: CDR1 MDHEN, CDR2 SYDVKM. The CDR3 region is CASGQPGYEQYF. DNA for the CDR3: TGTGCCAGCGGACAACCAGGATACGAGCAGTACTTC.

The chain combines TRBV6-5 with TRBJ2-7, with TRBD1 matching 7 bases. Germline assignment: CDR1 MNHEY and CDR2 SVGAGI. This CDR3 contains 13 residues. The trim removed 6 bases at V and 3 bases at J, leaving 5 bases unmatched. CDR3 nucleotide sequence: TGTGCCAGCAGATCGACAGGGTACTACGAGCAGTACTTC. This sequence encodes CASRSTGYYEQYF.

The chain's CDR3 is CASSSDGSTDTQYF. For the CDR3, the DNA is TGCGCCAGCAGCTCGGACGGTAGCACAGATACGCAGTATTTT. The J gene is TRBJ2-3, the V gene TRBV5-1; D gene uncertain. The germline V gene encodes CDR1 SGHRS and CDR2 YFSETQ. The CDR3 contains 14 residues. V lost 3 bases, J lost 0 bases, and 8 bases lay in between. Using reference TRBV5-1 and TRBJ2-3 for the parts outside the CDR3, the full variable domain is KAGVTQTPRYLIKTRGQQVTLSCSPISGHRSVSWYQQTPGQGLQFLFEYFSETQRNKGNFPGRFSGRQFSNSRSEMNVSTLELGDSALYLCASSSDGSTDTQYFGPGTRLTVL.

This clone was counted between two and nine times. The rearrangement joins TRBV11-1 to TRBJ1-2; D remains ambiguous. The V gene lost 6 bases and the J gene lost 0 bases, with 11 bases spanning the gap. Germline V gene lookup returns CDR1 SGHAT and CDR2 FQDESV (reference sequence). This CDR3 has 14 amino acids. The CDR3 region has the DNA TGTGCCAGCAGGAACAAGGCCGCTAACTATGGCTACACCTTC. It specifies CASRNKAANYGYTF.

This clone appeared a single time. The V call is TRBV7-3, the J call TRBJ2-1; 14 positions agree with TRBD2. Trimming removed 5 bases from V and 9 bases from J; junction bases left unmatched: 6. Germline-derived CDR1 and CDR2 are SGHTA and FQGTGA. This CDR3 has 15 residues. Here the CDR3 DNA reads TGTGCCAGCAGCCTCGGGACTAGCGGGAGACTTGAGCAGTTCTTC. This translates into CASSLGTSGRLEQFF.

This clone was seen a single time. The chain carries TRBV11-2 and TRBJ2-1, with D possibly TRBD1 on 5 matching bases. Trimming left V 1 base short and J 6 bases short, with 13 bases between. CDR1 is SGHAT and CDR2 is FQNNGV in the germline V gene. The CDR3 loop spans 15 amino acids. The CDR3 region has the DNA TGTGCCAGCAGCTTAGTTGTGCTAGGGGCCAATGAGCAGTTCTTC. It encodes CASSLVVLGANEQFF.

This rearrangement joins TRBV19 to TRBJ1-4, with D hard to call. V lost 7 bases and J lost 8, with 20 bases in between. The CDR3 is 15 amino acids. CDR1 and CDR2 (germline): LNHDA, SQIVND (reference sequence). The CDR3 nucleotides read TGTGCCAGTACCCCTCCGGGCAGCAAGAGGGAAAAACTGTTTTTT. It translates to CASTPPGSKREKLFF.

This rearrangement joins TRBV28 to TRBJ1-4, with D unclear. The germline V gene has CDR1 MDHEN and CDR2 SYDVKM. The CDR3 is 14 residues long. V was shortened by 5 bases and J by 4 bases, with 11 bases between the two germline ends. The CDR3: CASSPHGLNEKLFF. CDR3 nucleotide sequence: TGTGCCAGCAGTCCTCACGGCCTTAATGAAAAACTGTTTTTT.

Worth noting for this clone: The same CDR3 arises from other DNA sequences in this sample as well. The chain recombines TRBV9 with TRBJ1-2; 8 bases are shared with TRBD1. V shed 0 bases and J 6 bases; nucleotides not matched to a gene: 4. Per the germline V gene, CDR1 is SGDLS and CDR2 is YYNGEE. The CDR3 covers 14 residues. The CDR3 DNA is TGTGCCAGCAGCGTAGGCGGGACAGGTGATGGCTACACCTTC. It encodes CASSVGGTGDGYTF.

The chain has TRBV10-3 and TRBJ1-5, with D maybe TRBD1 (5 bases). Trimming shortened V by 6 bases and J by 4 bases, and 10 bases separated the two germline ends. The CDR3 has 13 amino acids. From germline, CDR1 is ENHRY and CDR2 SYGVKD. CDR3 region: CAIRDSSNQPQHF. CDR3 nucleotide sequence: TGTGCCATCAGAGACAGCTCTAATCAGCCCCAGCATTTT.

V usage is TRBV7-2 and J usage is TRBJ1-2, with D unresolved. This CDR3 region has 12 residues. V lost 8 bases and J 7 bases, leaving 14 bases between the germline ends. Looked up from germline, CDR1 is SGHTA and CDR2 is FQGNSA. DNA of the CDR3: TGTGCCAGCTCCTACCGGTCCAGTGGCTACACCTTC. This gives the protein CASSYRSSGYTF.

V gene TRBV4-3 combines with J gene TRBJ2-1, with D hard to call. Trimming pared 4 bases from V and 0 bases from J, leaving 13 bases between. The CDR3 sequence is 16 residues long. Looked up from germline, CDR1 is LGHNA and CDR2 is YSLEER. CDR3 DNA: TGCGCCAGCAGCCGGCAGAGCCTGAGCTCCTACAATGAGCAGTTCTTC. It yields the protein CASSRQSLSSYNEQFF.

The CDR3, as DNA: TGTGCCAGCAGCTTGGTTAGTGGCCTCCCTGTGAGTGAGCAGTTCTTC. Its protein is CASSLVSGLPVSEQFF. This rearrangement joins TRBV5-4 to TRBJ2-1; no definite D call. Trimming left V 0 bases short and J 9 bases short, with 19 bases between. Germline CDR1 reads SGHNT; CDR2 reads YYREEE (reference sequence). This CDR3 has 16 amino acids. Drawing the rest from reference TRBV5-4 and TRBJ2-1, the complete variable domain is ETGVTQSPTHLIKTRGQQVTLRCSSQSGHNTVSWYQQALGQGPQFIFQYYREEENGRGNFPPRFSGLQFPNYSSELNVNALELDDSALYLCASSLVSGLPVSEQFFGPGTRLTVL.

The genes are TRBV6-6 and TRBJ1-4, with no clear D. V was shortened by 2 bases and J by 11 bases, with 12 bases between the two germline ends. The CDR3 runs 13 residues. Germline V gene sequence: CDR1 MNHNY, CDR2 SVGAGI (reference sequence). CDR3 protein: CASSYLVTGKLFF. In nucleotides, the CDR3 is TGTGCCAGCAGTTACCTGGTCACGGGTAAACTGTTTTTT.

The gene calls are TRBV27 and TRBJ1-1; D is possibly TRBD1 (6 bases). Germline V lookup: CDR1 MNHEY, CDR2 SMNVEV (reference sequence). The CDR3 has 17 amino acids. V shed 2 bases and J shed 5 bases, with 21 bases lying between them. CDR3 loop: CASSLRGARLRGTEAFF. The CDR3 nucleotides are TGTGCCAGCAGTTTAAGGGGGGCCCGGTTGAGGGGAACTGAAGCTTTCTTT.

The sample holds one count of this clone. As DNA, the CDR3 is TGTGCCAGCAGTTTTTTGCAGGGGGTCAACGAGCAGTACTTC. It yields the protein CASSFLQGVNEQYF. V usage is TRBV28 and J usage is TRBJ2-5, with 7 positions matching TRBD1. The J call is in doubt because the DNA end fits TRBJ2-7 better. CDR3 length: 14 residues. Germline loops: CDR1 MDHEN, CDR2 SYDVKM.

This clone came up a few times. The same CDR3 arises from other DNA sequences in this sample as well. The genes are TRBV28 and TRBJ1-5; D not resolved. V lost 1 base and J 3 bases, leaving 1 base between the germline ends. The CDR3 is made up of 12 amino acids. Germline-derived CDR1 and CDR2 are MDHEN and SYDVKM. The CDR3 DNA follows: TGTGCCAGCAGTTTATACAATCAGCCCCAGCATTTT. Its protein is CASSLYNQPQHF.

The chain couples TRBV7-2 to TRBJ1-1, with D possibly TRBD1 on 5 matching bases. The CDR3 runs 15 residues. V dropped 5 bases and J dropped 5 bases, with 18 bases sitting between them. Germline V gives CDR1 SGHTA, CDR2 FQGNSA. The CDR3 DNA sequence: TGTGCCAGCAGCCAGCGGGGACTCATGGGGACTGAAGCTTTCTTT. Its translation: CASSQRGLMGTEAFF.

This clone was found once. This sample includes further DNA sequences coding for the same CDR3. CDR3 sequence: CASSLNRGGTDTQYF. The CDR3 region has the DNA TGTGCCAGCAGCTTAAATAGGGGTGGCACAGATACGCAGTATTTT. The rearrangement links TRBV7-3 to TRBJ2-3, with a possible D match to TRBD1 (5 bases). Germline-derived CDR1 and CDR2 are SGHTA and FQGTGA. The CDR3 sequence is 15 residues long. Trimming pared 1 base from V and 1 base from J, leaving 9 bases between.